Below, 3 T cell receptor beta chains from the same sample are listed, as sequenced in a study of blood T cell repertoires in COVID-19. Libraries were prepared by immunoSEQ multiplex PCR; TCRdb keeps only in-frame clonotypes and omits some of them. The sample lists some 300,000 clones; roughly 91% were seen once. The sample comprised PBMCs or T cells enriched from blood (not recorded which). These receptors all stem from a woman aged 60-75 years in a cohort exposed to, infected with or recovered from COVID-19 (not recorded which).

The rearrangement links TRBV18 to TRBJ1-5; D might be TRBD1 (5 bases). The CDR3 is made up of 15 amino acids. Per germline, CDR1 KGHSH and CDR2 LQKENI. Trimming left V 4 bases short and J 2 bases short, with 12 bases between. CDR3 amino acids: CASSLRGDGNQPQHF. The CDR3 nucleotides are TGTGCCAGCTCACTTAGGGGTGATGGCAATCAGCCCCAGCATTTT.

This chain joins TRBV20-1 and TRBJ1-1; D unclear. The length of the CDR3 is 13 residues. V was pared by 3 bases and J by 0 bases, with 8 bases between. Germline CDR1 is DFQATT and CDR2 is SNEGSKA (reference sequence). The CDR3 loop is CSASEYVNTEAFF. The DNA for the CDR3 is TGCAGTGCTAGTGAATATGTGAACACTGAAGCTTTCTTT.

This chain uses TRBV9 with TRBJ1-1; 9 nucleotides align to TRBD1. Germline assignment: CDR1 SGDLS and CDR2 YYNGEE. V lost 4 bases, J lost 5 bases, and 6 bases stayed unmatched. This CDR3 comprises 14 residues. The CDR3: CASSQTGGGTEAFF. In DNA form, the CDR3 reads TGTGCCAGCAGCCAGACAGGGGGTGGAACTGAAGCTTTCTTT.